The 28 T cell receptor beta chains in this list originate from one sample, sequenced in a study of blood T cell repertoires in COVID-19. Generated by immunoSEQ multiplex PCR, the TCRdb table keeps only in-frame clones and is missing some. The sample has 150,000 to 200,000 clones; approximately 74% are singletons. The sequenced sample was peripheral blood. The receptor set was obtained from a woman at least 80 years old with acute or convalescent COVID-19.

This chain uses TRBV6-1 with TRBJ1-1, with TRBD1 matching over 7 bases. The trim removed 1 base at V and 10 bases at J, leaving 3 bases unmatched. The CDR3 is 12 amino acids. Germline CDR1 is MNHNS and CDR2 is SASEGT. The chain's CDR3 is CASSEDRGSAFF. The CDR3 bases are TGTGCCAGCAGTGAAGACAGGGGATCAGCTTTCTTT.

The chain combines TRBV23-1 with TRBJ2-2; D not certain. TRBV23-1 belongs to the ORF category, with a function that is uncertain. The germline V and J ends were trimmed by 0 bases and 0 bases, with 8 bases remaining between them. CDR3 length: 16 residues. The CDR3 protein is CASSQSWQANTGELFF. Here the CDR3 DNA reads TGCGCCAGCAGTCAATCGTGGCAAGCGAACACCGGGGAGCTGTTTTTT.

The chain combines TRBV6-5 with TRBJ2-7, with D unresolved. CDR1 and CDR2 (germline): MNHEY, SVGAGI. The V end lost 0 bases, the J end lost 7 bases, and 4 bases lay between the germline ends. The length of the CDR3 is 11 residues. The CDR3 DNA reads TGTGCCAGCAGTTACTCCACAGAGCAGTACTTC. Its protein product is CASSYSTEQYF.

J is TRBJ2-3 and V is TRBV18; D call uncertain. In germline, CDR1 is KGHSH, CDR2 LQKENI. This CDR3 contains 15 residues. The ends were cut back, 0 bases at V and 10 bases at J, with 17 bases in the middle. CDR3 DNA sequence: TGTGCCAGCTCACCACCGGGTTCTACTTCCGAGGCGCAGTATTTT. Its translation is CASSPPGSTSEAQYF.

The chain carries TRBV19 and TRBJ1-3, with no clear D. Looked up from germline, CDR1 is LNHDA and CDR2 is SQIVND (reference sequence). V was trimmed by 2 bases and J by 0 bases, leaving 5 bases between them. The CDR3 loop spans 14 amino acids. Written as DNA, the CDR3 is TGTGCCAGTAGTATATCCAGCTCTGGAAACACCATATATTTT. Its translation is CASSISSSGNTIYF.

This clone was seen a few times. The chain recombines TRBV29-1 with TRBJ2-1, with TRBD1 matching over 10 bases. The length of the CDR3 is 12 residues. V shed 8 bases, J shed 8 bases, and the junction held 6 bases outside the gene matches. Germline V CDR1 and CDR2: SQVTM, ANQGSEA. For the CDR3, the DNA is TGCAGCATGGGACAGGGGACCGATGAGCAGTTCTTC. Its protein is CSMGQGTDEQFF.

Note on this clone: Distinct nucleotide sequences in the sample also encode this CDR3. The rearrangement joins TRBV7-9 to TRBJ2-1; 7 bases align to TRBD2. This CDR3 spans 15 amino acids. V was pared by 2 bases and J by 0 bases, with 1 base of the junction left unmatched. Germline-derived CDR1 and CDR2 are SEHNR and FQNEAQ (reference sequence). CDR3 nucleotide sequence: TGTGCCAGCAGCTTACGCGGGAGCTCCTACAATGAGCAGTTCTTC. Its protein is CASSLRGSSYNEQFF. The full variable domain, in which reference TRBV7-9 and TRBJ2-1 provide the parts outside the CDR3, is DTGVSQNPRHKITKRGQNVTFRCDPISEHNRLYWYRQTLGQGPEFLTYFQNEAQLEKSRLLSDRFSAERPKGSFSTLEIQRTEQGDSAMYLCASSLRGSSYNEQFFGPGTRLTVL.

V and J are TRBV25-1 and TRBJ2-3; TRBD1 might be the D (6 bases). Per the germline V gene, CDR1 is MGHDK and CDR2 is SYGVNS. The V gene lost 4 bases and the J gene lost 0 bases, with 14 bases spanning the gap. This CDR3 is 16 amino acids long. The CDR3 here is CASSGEQGRSTDTQYF. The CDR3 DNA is TGTGCCAGCAGTGGCGAACAGGGTAGGAGCACAGATACGCAGTATTTT.

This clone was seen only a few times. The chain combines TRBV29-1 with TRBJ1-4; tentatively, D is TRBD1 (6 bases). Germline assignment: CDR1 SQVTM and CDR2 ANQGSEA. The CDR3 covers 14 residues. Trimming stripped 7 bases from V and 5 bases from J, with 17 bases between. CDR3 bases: TGCAGCGCACCCTTCGGGGGGCAGAATGAAAAACTGTTTTTT. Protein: CSAPFGGQNEKLFF. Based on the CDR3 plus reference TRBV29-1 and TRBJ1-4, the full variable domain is SAVISQKPSRDICQRGTSLTIQCQVDSQVTMMFWYRQQPGQSLTLIATANQGSEATYESGFVIDKFPISRPNLTFSTLTVSNMSPEDSSIYLCSAPFGGQNEKLFFGSGTQLSVL.

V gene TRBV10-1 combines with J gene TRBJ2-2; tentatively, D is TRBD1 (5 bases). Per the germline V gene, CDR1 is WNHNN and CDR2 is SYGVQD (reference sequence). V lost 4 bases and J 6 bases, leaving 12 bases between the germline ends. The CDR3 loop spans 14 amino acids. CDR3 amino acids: CASSGAGKSGELFF. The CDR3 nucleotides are TGCGCCAGCAGTGGGGCAGGGAAATCCGGGGAGCTGTTTTTT.

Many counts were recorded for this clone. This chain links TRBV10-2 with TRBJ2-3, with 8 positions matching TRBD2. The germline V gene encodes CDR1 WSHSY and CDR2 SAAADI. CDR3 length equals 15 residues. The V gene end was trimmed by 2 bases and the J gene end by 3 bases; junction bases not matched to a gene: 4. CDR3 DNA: TGCGCCAGCAGTGAGACGGCGGGAGGAACAGATACGCAGTATTTT. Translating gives CASSETAGGTDTQYF.

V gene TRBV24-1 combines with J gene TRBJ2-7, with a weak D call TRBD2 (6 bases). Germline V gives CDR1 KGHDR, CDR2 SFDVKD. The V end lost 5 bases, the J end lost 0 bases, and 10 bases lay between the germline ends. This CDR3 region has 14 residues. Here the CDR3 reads CATSGAGNSYEQYF. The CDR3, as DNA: TGTGCCACCAGTGGAGCGGGTAACTCCTACGAGCAGTACTTC.

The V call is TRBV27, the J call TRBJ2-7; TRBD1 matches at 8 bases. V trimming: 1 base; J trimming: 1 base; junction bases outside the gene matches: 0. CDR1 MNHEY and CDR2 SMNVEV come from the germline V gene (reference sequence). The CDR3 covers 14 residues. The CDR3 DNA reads TGTGCCAGCAGTTTATGGGACAGGTCCTACGAGCAGTACTTC. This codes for CASSLWDRSYEQYF.

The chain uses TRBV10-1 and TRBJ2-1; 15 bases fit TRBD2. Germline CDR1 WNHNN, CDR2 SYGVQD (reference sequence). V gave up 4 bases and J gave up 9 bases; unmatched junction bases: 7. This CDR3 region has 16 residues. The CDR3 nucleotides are TGCGCCAGCAGTGCGGGGACTAGCGGGAGGAGTGGTGAGCAGTTCTTC. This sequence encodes CASSAGTSGRSGEQFF.

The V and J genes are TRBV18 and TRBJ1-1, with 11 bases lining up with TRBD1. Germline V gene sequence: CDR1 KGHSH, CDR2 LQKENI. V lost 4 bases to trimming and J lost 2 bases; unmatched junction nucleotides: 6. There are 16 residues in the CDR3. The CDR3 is CASSLTGTGGNTEAFF. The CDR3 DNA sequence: TGTGCCAGCTCACTTACCGGGACAGGGGGAAACACTGAAGCTTTCTTT.

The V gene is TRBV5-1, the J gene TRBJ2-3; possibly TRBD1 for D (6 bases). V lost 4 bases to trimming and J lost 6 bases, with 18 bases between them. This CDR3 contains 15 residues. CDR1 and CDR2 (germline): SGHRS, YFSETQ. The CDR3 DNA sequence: TGCGCCAGCAGCGTTGGCAGGGGCTCTACCGATACGCAGTATTTT. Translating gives CASSVGRGSTDTQYF.

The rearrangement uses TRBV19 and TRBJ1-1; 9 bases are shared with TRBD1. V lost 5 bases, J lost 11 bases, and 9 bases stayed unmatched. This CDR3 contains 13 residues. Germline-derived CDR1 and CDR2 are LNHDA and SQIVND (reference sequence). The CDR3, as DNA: TGTGCCAGTAGTCCTTGGACAGGGGATAACGCTTTCTTT. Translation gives CASSPWTGDNAFF.

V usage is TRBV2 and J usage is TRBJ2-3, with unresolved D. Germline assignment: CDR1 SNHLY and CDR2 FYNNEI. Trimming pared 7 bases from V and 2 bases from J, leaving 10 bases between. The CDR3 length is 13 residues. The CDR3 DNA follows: TGTGCCAGCAAACTCCTAAACACAGATACGCAGTATTTT. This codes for CASKLLNTDTQYF.

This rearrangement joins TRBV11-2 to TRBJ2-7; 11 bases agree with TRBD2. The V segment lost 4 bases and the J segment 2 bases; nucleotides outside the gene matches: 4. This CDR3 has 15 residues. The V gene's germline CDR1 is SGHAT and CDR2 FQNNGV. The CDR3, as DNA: TGTGCCAGCAGCTCCGGACTAGCGGGTGCCTACGAGCAGTACTTC. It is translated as CASSSGLAGAYEQYF.

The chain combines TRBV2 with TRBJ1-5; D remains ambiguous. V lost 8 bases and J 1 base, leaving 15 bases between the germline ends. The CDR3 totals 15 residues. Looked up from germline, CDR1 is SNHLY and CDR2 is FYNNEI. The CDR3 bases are TGTGCCAGCGGGGAGATAGAACTCAGCAATCAGCCCCAGCATTTT. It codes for CASGEIELSNQPQHF.

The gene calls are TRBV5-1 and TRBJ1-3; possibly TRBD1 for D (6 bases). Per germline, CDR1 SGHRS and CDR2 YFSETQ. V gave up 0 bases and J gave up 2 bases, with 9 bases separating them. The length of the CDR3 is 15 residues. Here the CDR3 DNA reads TGCGCCAGCAGCTTGGGGACAGCCGCTGGAAACACCATATATTTT. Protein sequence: CASSLGTAAGNTIYF.

The CDR3, as DNA: TGTGCCAGTAGTATCCAGGGGGGCTCGGGACAGGAGACCCAGTACTTC. This gives the protein CASSIQGGSGQETQYF. The V and J genes are TRBV19 and TRBJ2-5; D may be TRBD1 (7 bases). There are 16 residues in the CDR3. V gave up 3 bases and J gave up 5 bases, with 19 bases separating them. Looked up from germline, CDR1 is LNHDA and CDR2 is SQIVND (reference sequence).

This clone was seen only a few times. The CDR3 coding sequence is TGTGCCAGCAGTGAGACAGGGGGCTCCTACAATGAGCAGTTCTTC. Its translation: CASSETGGSYNEQFF. The J gene is TRBJ2-1, the V gene TRBV25-1, with 9 positions matching TRBD1. V was pared by 3 bases and J by 0 bases, with 0 bases of the junction left unmatched. CDR1 is MGHDK and CDR2 is SYGVNS in the germline V gene. CDR3 length: 15 residues.

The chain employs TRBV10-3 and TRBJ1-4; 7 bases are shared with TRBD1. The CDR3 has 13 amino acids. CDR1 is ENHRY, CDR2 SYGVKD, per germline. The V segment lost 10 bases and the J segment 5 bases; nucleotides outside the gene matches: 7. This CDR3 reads CATQTDRNEKLFF. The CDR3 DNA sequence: TGTGCCACCCAGACGGACAGGAATGAAAAACTGTTTTTT.

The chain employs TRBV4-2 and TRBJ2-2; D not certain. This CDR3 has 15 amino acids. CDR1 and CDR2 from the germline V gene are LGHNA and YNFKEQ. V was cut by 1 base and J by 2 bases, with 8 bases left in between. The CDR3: CASSQAGLNTGELFF. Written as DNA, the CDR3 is TGTGCCAGCAGCCAAGCCGGGTTAAACACCGGGGAGCTGTTTTTT.

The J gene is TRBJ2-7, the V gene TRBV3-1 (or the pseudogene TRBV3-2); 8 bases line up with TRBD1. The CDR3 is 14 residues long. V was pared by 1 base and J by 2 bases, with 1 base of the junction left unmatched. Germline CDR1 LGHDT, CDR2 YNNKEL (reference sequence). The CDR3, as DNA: TGTGCCAGCAGCCAAGGGACAGGGACCTACGAGCAGTACTTC. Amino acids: CASSQGTGTYEQYF.

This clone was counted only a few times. For the CDR3, the DNA is TGCGCCAGCAGTGAGACAGGGGATCGCGAGCAGTACTTC. Translating it yields CASSETGDREQYF. The V and J genes are TRBV10-1 and TRBJ2-7, with 7 bases matching TRBD1. V trimming: 2 bases; J trimming: 6 bases; junction bases outside the gene matches: 4. CDR3 length: 13 residues. In germline, CDR1 is WNHNN, CDR2 SYGVQD (reference sequence).

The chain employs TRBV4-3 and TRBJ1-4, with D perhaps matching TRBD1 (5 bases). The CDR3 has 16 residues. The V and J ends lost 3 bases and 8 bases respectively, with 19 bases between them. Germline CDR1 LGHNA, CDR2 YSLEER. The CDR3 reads CASSQRAVQGGEKLFF. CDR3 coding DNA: TGCGCCAGCAGCCAGCGGGCGGTGCAGGGAGGAGAAAAACTGTTTTTT.